This is a list of T cell receptor beta chains from one sample in a study of control samples from healthy donors and cancer patients. TCRdb's copy holds only in-frame clones and misses some; the assay was immunoSEQ multiplex PCR. This sample has about 140,000 clones; 75% to 95% occur once, and the top ten carry over 6%. Sequenced sample: blood. The receptors come from a young man in good health. Each CDR3 is given with its conserved first and last residue. A D gene is named only where the DNA matches it firmly. Rows may omit the clone size; those that give it use once, few, many or a size class.

size: NA; length: 12; J: TRBJ1-1; D: NA; V: TRBV28; CDR3: CATDSQNTEAFF; DNA: TGTGCCACTGACAGCCAGAACACTGAAGCTTTCTTT
size: NA; length: 15; J: TRBJ1-2; D: NA; V: TRBV27; CDR3: CASSLKVRGSNGYTF; DNA: TGTGCCAGCAGTTTAAAGGTTCGGGGGTCCAATGGCTACACCTTC
size: NA; length: 15; J: TRBJ2-5; D: TRBD2; V: TRBV6-1; CDR3: CASSSRAGGLETQYF; DNA: TGTGCCAGCAGTTCTCGGGCGGGGGGGCTTGAGACCCAGTACTTC
size: NA; length: 15; J: TRBJ1-1; D: NA; V: TRBV7-6; CDR3: CASSKGGGGYTEAFF; DNA: TGTGCCAGCAGCAAAGGGGGGGGAGGGTACACTGAAGCTTTCTTT
size: NA; length: 17; J: TRBJ1-5; D: TRBD1; V: TRBV19; CDR3: CASSTRGIAFNNQPQHF; DNA: TGTGCCAGTAGTACCAGGGGGATTGCCTTTAACAATCAGCCCCAGCATTTT
size: NA; length: 13; J: TRBJ1-2; D: NA; V: TRBV2; CDR3: CASRTDGNYGYTF; DNA: TGTGCCAGCAGGACGGACGGGAACTATGGCTACACCTTC
size: NA; length: 14; J: TRBJ1-2; D: NA; V: TRBV5-6; CDR3: CASLPPEGVYGYTF; DNA: TGTGCCAGCCTACCTCCCGAGGGGGTCTATGGCTACACCTTC
size: NA; length: 15; J: TRBJ1-5; D: NA; V: TRBV6-5; CDR3: CASSPQGWSNQPQHF; DNA: TGTGCCAGCAGTCCACAGGGTTGGAGCAATCAGCCCCAGCATTTT
size: NA; length: 14; J: TRBJ2-2; D: NA; V: TRBV28; CDR3: CASSLQVDTGELFF; DNA: TGTGCCAGCAGTTTACAGGTTGACACCGGGGAGCTGTTTTTT
size: once; length: 13; J: TRBJ1-3; D: NA; V: TRBV7-9; CDR3: CAARPGSGNTIYF; DNA: TGTGCAGCCCGACCCGGATCGGGAAACACCATATATTTT
size: NA; length: 17; J: TRBJ1-1; D: TRBD1; V: TRBV5-1; CDR3: CASSLSPQGARDTEAFF; DNA: TGCGCCAGCAGCTTATCACCCCAGGGGGCAAGGGACACTGAAGCTTTCTTT
size: NA; length: 11; J: TRBJ1-1; D: NA; V: TRBV12-3/TRBV12-4; CDR3: CASSTRTEAFF; DNA: TGTGCCAGCAGTACTAGGACTGAAGCTTTCTTT
size: once; length: 13; J: TRBJ2-3; D: NA; V: TRBV12-3/TRBV12-4; CDR3: CASSSSTGDTQYF; DNA: TGTGCCAGCAGTTCTTCTACCGGGGATACGCAGTATTTT
size: NA; length: 14; J: TRBJ2-7; D: NA; V: TRBV7-2; CDR3: CASSLIGRGHEQYF; DNA: TGTGCCAGCAGCTTAATAGGCAGGGGACACGAGCAGTACTTC
size: NA; length: 15; J: TRBJ2-5; D: NA; V: TRBV18; CDR3: CASSPERYSQETQYF; DNA: TGTGCCAGCTCACCCGAAAGGTACTCCCAAGAGACCCAGTACTTC
size: NA; length: 16; J: TRBJ2-3; D: NA; V: TRBV7-9; CDR3: CASSFDPGWGTDTQYF; DNA: TGTGCCAGCAGCTTCGACCCGGGTTGGGGCACAGATACGCAGTATTTT
size: NA; length: 16; J: TRBJ1-5; D: TRBD1; V: TRBV15; CDR3: CATSHSLDRGNQPQHF; DNA: TGTGCCACCAGCCATTCCTTGGACAGGGGCAATCAGCCCCAGCATTTT
size: few; length: 15; J: TRBJ1-1; D: NA; V: TRBV6-6; CDR3: CASSYSGNMNTEAFF; DNA: TGTGCCAGCAGTTACTCAGGGAACATGAACACTGAAGCTTTCTTT
size: NA; length: 15; J: TRBJ1-4; D: NA; V: TRBV6-5; CDR3: CASSYSGHPNEKLFF; DNA: TGTGCCAGCAGTTACTCAGGACACCCTAATGAAAAACTGTTTTTT
size: NA; length: 14; J: TRBJ1-6; D: NA; V: TRBV6-5; CDR3: CASRAGDNRSPLHF; DNA: TGTGCCAGCAGGGCCGGGGACAATCGATCACCCCTCCACTTT
size: NA; length: 12; J: TRBJ1-5; D: NA; V: TRBV14; CDR3: CASSQRGQPQHF; DNA: TGTGCCAGCAGCCAGAGGGGTCAGCCCCAGCATTTT
size: NA; length: 15; J: TRBJ2-7; D: TRBD2; V: TRBV5-1; CDR3: CASSGGLAGDGEQYF; DNA: TGCGCCAGCAGCGGTGGACTAGCGGGCGATGGAGAGCAGTACTTC
size: NA; length: 17; J: TRBJ2-3; D: TRBD2; V: TRBV14; CDR3: CASSQDTAGGLLDTQYF; DNA: TGTGCCAGCAGCCAAGACACAGCGGGGGGGCTTTTAGATACGCAGTATTTT
size: NA; length: 15; J: TRBJ2-7; D: TRBD1; V: TRBV19; CDR3: CASSMTGGYVYEQYF; DNA: TGTGCCAGTAGTATGACAGGGGGTTACGTCTACGAGCAGTACTTC
size: NA; length: 13; J: TRBJ2-7; D: NA; V: TRBV27; CDR3: CASSLSGVSEQYF; DNA: TGTGCCAGCAGTTTATCGGGCGTTAGCGAGCAGTACTTC
size: NA; length: 13; J: TRBJ1-4; D: TRBD1; V: TRBV19; CDR3: CASRGQLNEKLFF; DNA: TGTGCCAGTAGGGGACAGCTTAATGAAAAACTGTTTTTT
size: once; length: 18; J: TRBJ2-1; D: TRBD2; V: TRBV5-1; CDR3: CASSLGIAGAYSYNEQFF; DNA: TGCGCCAGCAGCTTGGGGATAGCGGGGGCCTACTCCTACAATGAGCAGTTCTTC
size: NA; length: 18; J: TRBJ2-6; D: TRBD1; V: TRBV5-4; CDR3: CASSLVGQGASGANVLTF; DNA: TGTGCCAGCAGCTTGGTGGGGCAGGGGGCTTCTGGGGCCAACGTCCTGACTTTC
size: NA; length: 13; J: TRBJ2-7; D: TRBD1; V: TRBV6-2/TRBV6-3; CDR3: CASSYGDSNEQYF; DNA: TGTGCCAGCAGTTACGGGGACAGTAACGAGCAGTACTTC
size: NA; length: 15; J: TRBJ1-4; D: NA; V: TRBV5-1; CDR3: CASRAGTEVDEKLFF; DNA: TGCGCCAGCAGGGCGGGGACCGAGGTTGATGAAAAACTGTTTTTT
size: NA; length: 17; J: TRBJ1-2; D: TRBD1; V: TRBV4-2; CDR3: CASSQATGAGGHYGYTF; DNA: TGTGCCAGCAGCCAAGCGACAGGGGCCGGGGGGCACTATGGCTACACCTTC
size: NA; length: 16; J: TRBJ2-1; D: TRBD2; V: TRBV24-1; CDR3: CATSDPTSGGVYEQFF; DNA: TGTGCCACCAGTGACCCAACTAGCGGGGGTGTGTATGAGCAGTTCTTC
size: NA; length: 15; J: TRBJ2-4; D: TRBD2; V: TRBV4-2; CDR3: CASSQGLADSSIQYF; DNA: TGTGCCAGCAGCCAGGGGCTAGCGGACTCTAGCATTCAGTACTTC
size: NA; length: 12; J: TRBJ1-2; D: TRBD1; V: TRBV10-3; CDR3: CAIGGTGVGYTF; DNA: TGTGCCATCGGGGGGACAGGGGTAGGCTACACCTTC
size: NA; length: 14; J: TRBJ2-1; D: NA; V: TRBV19; CDR3: CASSGRGASNEQFF; DNA: TGTGCCAGTAGTGGCCGGGGGGCAAGCAATGAGCAGTTCTTC
size: NA; length: 13; J: TRBJ2-7; D: NA; V: TRBV6-5; CDR3: CASSRRTGTEQYF; DNA: TGTGCCAGCAGTCGCCGGACCGGAACCGAGCAGTACTTC
size: once; length: 15; J: TRBJ1-6; D: NA; V: TRBV3-1/TRBV3-2; CDR3: CASSQEVGNNSPLHF; DNA: TGTGCCAGCAGCCAAGAAGTGGGCAATAATTCACCCCTCCACTTT
size: once; length: 13; J: TRBJ2-2; D: NA; V: TRBV7-2; CDR3: CASSPRGTGELFF; DNA: TGTGCCAGCAGCCCCCGGGGCACCGGGGAGCTGTTTTTT
size: NA; length: 13; J: TRBJ1-2; D: NA; V: TRBV7-9; CDR3: CASSTSGTYGYTF; DNA: TGTGCCAGCAGTACCTCGGGGACCTATGGCTACACCTTC
size: NA; length: 13; J: TRBJ2-7; D: TRBD1; V: TRBV27; CDR3: CASSRQGSYEQYF; DNA: TGTGCCAGCAGTCGACAGGGATCCTACGAGCAGTACTTC
size: NA; length: 16; J: TRBJ1-1; D: TRBD1; V: TRBV23-1; CDR3: CASSQPSRDRGTEAFF; DNA: TGCGCCAGCAGTCAACCCTCCCGGGACAGGGGCACTGAAGCTTTCTTT
size: once; length: 13; J: TRBJ1-1; D: NA; V: TRBV28; CDR3: CASSSQVNTEAFF; DNA: TGTGCCAGCAGTTCTCAGGTGAACACTGAAGCTTTCTTT